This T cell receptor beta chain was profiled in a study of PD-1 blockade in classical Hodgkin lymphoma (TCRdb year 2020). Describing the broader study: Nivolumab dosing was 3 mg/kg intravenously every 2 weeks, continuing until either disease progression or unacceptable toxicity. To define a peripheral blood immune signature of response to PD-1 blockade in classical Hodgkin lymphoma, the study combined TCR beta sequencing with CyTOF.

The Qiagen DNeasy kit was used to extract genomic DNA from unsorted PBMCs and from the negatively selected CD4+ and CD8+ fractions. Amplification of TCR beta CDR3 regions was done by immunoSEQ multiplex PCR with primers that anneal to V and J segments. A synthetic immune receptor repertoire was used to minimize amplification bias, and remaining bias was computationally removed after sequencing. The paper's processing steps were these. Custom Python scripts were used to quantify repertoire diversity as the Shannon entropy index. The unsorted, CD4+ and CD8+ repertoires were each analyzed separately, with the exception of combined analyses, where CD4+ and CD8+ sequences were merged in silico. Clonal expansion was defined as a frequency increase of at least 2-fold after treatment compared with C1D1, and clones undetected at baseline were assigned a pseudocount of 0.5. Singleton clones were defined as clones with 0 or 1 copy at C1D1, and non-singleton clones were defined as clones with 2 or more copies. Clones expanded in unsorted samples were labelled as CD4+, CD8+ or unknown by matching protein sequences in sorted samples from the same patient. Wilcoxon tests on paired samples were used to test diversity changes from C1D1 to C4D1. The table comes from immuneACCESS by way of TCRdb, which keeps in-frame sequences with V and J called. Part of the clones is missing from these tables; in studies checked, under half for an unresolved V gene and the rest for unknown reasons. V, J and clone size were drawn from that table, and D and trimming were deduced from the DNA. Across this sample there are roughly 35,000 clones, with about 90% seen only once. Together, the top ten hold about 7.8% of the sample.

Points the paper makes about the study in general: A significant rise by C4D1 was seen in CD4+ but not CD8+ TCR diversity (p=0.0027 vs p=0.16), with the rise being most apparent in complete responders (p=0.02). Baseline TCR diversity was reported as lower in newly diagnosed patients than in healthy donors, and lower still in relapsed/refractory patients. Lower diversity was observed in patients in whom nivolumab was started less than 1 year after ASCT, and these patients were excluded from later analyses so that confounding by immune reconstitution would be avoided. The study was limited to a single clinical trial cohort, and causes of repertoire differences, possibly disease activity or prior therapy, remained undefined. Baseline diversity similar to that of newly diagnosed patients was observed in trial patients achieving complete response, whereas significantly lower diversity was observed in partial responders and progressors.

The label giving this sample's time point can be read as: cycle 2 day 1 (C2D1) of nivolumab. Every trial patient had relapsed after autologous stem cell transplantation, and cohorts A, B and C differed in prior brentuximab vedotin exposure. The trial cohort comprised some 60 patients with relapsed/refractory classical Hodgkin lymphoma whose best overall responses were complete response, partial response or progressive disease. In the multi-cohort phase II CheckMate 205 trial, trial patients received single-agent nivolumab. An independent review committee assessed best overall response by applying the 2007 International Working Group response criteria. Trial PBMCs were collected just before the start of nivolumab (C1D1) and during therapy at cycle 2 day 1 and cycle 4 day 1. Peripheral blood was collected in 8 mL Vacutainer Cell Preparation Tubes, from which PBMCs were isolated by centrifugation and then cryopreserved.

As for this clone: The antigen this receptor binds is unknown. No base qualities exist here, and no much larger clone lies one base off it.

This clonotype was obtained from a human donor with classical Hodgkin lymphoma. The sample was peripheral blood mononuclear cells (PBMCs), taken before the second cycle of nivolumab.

The sequenced DNA is TGTGCCAGCAGTGGAGGAATGGCCTACTCGGAGCAGTACTTC. Translated, it reads CASSGGMAYSEQYF. The receptor chain draws on TRBV2 and TRBJ2-7, with the D gene call left open. Including cysteine and phenylalanine, the CDR3 has 14 amino acids. Of all the DNA, just the CDR3 is kept, 42 bases in frame from base 1. The CDR1 and CDR2 encoded by the germline V gene are SNHLY and FYNNEI. V loses 4 bases, J loses 7 bases, and the germline ends lie 17 bases apart.